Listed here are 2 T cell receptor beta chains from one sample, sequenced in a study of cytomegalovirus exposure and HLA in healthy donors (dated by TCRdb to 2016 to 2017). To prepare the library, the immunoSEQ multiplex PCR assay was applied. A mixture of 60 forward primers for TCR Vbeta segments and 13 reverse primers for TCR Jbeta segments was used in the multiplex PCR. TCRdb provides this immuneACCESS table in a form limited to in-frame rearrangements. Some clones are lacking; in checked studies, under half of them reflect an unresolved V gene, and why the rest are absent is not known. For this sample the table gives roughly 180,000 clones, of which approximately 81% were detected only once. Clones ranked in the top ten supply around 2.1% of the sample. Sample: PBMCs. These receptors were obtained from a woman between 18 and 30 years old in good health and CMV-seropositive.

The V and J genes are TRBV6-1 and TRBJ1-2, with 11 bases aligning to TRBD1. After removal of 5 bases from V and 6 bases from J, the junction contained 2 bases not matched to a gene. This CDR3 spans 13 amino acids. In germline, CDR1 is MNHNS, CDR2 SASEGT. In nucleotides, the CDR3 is TGTGCCAGCAGTCGGGACAGGGGGGATGGCTACACCTTC. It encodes CASSRDRGDGYTF.

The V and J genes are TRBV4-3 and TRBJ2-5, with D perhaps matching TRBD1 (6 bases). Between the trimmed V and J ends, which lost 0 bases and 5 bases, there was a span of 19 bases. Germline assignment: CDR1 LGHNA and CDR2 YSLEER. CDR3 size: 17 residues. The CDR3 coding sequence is TGCGCCAGCAGCCAAGATACGGACAGCCTTTTGGGGGAGACCCAGTACTTC. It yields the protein CASSQDTDSLLGETQYF.